This T cell receptor beta chain originates from a study of Graves' ophthalmopathy and Graves' hyperthyroidism. The study's findings and limits: Its predictions of ophthalmopathy progression gave the model 70.59% sensitivity and 72.22% specificity.

The sequenced template was RNA, covering the TCR beta CDR3 region. First-round RT-PCR relied on HTBI primers, and a second-round multiplex PCR came next. TCRdb reprocessed the multiplex PCR reads via MiXCR and lists one record per CDR3 protein. The sample carries some 750,000 distinct CDR3 sequences, approximately 40% recorded once. A diagnosis was made from clinical symptoms together with serum thyroxine, TRAb, thyroid ultrasound and orbital computed tomography. On this clonotype itself: Its antigen remains unknown.

Source material: peripheral blood. This receptor was obtained from an adult man with Graves' ophthalmopathy.

The CDR3 nucleotides read TGCGCCAGCAGCGTGGGACAGGGATCGTCTGGGGCCAACGTCCTGACTTTC. Its protein product is CASSVGQGSSGANVLTF. V gene TRBV5-1 combines with J gene TRBJ2-6, with TRBD1 matching 9 bases. The V segment lost 4 bases and the J segment 1 base; nucleotides outside the gene matches: 6. Germline CDR1 and CDR2: SGHRS and YFSETQ. The CDR3 has 17 residues.